The rows below give T cell receptor beta chains drawn from one sample of a study of T-cell reconstitution after alpha-beta-depleted transplantation in children. TCRdb fed the PCR reads into MiXCR, producing one record per CDR3 protein. The table includes approximately 85,000 distinct CDR3 sequences, roughly a sixth detected once. This specimen consisted of PBMCs, mostly from graft donor cells, obtained 180 days after TCRalphabeta/CD19-depleted stem cell transplant. Receptors were obtained from a male patient between 2 and 10 years old who had a stem cell transplant for acute lymphoblastic leukemia, so the T cells may come from the graft donor. Each CDR3 is given with its conserved first and last residue. The order of the fields is CDR3 DNA, CDR3 protein, CDR3 length, J gene, clone size, V gene, D gene. D genes are given only for firm matches. Only some rows state a clone size, as once, few, many or a class for expanded clones.

TGTGCCAGCAGTTTTTCGAAACACCGACACTTGAACACTGAAGCTTTCTTT | CASSFSKHRHLNTEAFF | 17 | TRBJ1-1 | . | TRBV12-3/TRBV12-4 | .
TGTGCCAGCAGCTTCTTCCCACCGCGCCCGTATGGCTACACCTTC | CASSFFPPRPYGYTF | 15 | TRBJ1-2 | . | TRBV11-2 | .
TGTGCCACCAGCTACGATAGGGACACTTATCAGCCCCAGCATTTT | CATSYDRDTYQPQHF | 15 | TRBJ1-5 | many | TRBV15 | .
TGTGCCAGCAGTGACCTGGGGGGGGCTGAAGCTTTCTTT | CASSDLGGAEAFF | 13 | TRBJ1-1 | many | TRBV6-1 | .
TGCAGTGCTATAACGGCTCCCCTAGGTCATGGCTACACCTTC | CSAITAPLGHGYTF | 14 | TRBJ1-2 | few | TRBV20-1 | .
TGTGCCAGCACCGAATTGGGGGCCATCACAGATACGCAGTATTTT | CASTELGAITDTQYF | 15 | TRBJ2-3 | many | TRBV21-1 | .
TGTGCCACCAGCAGAGATCTTAACCCCGGAAAAGGCTACACCTTC | CATSRDLNPGKGYTF | 15 | TRBJ1-2 | few | TRBV15 | .
TGTGCCACCAGTGAATGGGCCGAGGCAGATACGCAGTATTTT | CATSEWAEADTQYF | 14 | TRBJ2-3 | few | TRBV24-1 | .
TGCAGCGTTAAACCGGGACAGGGAGGGGAGACCCAGTACTTC | CSVKPGQGGETQYF | 14 | TRBJ2-5 | . | TRBV29-1 | TRBD1
TGTGCCAGCAGCCAAGATTTAGGCAGGGGGCAGACAGATACGCAGTATTTT | CASSQDLGRGQTDTQYF | 17 | TRBJ2-3 | many | TRBV4-2 | TRBD1
TGTGCCACCAGCCGAAGGGGGTTCTTC | CATSRRGFF | 9 | TRBJ2-1 | . | TRBV15 | .
TGTGCCAGCAGCTTAGTCTTGGCGGGCCTCGGGGGAGATACGCAGTATTTT | CASSLVLAGLGGDTQYF | 17 | TRBJ2-3 | . | TRBV7-2 | .
TGCAGTGCTAAGACTAGCCAAGAGACCCAGTACTTC | CSAKTSQETQYF | 12 | TRBJ2-5 | . | TRBV20-1 | .
TGCGCCAGCAGCTTGACAGGGGGCCATTCCTACGAGCAGTACTTC | CASSLTGGHSYEQYF | 15 | TRBJ2-7 | . | TRBV5-1 | TRBD1
TGTGCCAGCGGGACGGGCTTTTATGACACCTTC | CASGTGFYDTF | 11 | TRBJ1-2 | few | TRBV6-1 | .
TGTGCCAGCAGTTTTAACAGGGGGGAGACCCAGTACTTC | CASSFNRGETQYF | 13 | TRBJ2-5 | once | TRBV27 | TRBD1
TGTGCCAGCACGGGTCAGGAGTCCTACGAGCAGTACTTC | CASTGQESYEQYF | 13 | TRBJ2-7 | . | TRBV12-3/TRBV12-4 | .
TGCAGCGTTGGGGTCCGCCCCACCGGCGAGACTGAAGCTTTCTTT | CSVGVRPTGETEAFF | 15 | TRBJ1-1 | . | TRBV29-1 | .
TGTGCCAGCAGTCACCAGATAACCGGGACAGGGGCCTACGAGCAGTACTTC | CASSHQITGTGAYEQYF | 17 | TRBJ2-7 | few | TRBV6-5 | TRBD1
TGTGCCAGCAGTCAGATCAGACAGTTGGCCACTGAAGCTTTCTTT | CASSQIRQLATEAFF | 15 | TRBJ1-1 | . | TRBV7-9 | .
TGTGCCAGCAGTTTAGGACGGACGAACACCGGGGAGCTGTTTTTT | CASSLGRTNTGELFF | 15 | TRBJ2-2 | few | TRBV27 | .
TGCGCCAGCAGCTTGGACAGGGCCACCGGGGAGCTGTTTTTT | CASSLDRATGELFF | 14 | TRBJ2-2 | many | TRBV5-1 | .
TGTGCCACCAGCCCACGCCCCAGGACAACGGGGGCTTTCTTT | CATSPRPRTTGAFF | 14 | TRBJ1-1 | . | TRBV15 | .
TGTGCCAGCACCCAGTGGGACAGGGCCGTCTACGAGCAGTACTTC | CASTQWDRAVYEQYF | 15 | TRBJ2-7 | . | TRBV6-2/TRBV6-3 | TRBD1
TGTGCCACCGGAGCGGGGGGGCCCACAGATACGCAGTATTTT | CATGAGGPTDTQYF | 14 | TRBJ2-3 | . | TRBV7-9 | TRBD2
TGTGCCAGCAGCGTAGGGGACCAGTACAATGAGCAGTTCTTC | CASSVGDQYNEQFF | 14 | TRBJ2-1 | . | TRBV9 | .
TGTGCCAGCTCACCCACACAGGGGAGTTATGAAAAACTGTTTTTT | CASSPTQGSYEKLFF | 15 | TRBJ1-4 | . | TRBV18 | TRBD1
TGTGCCAGCAGCGTAGGTAAGGCAGGGAGCAGTTACGAGCAGTACTTC | CASSVGKAGSSYEQYF | 16 | TRBJ2-7 | few | TRBV9 | .
TGTGCCAGCAGTTTAACCTGGGACATCCTTGGAAACACCATATATTTT | CASSLTWDILGNTIYF | 16 | TRBJ1-3 | few | TRBV6-5 | .
TGCAGCGTTGATGGGCGGGGGGCGAACGGGGAGCTGTTTTTT | CSVDGRGANGELFF | 14 | TRBJ2-2 | . | TRBV29-1 | TRBD2
TGTGCCAGCAGCTCCTCTTGGGATGGCTACACCTTC | CASSSSWDGYTF | 12 | TRBJ1-2 | few | TRBV7-2 | .
TGTGCCAGCAGTTTTAGCGGGGGCACGGGTCAGCCCCAGCATTTT | CASSFSGGTGQPQHF | 15 | TRBJ1-5 | few | TRBV12-3/TRBV12-4 | .
TGTGCCAGCAGCCTCCGGGGGAACACTGAAGCTTTCTTT | CASSLRGNTEAFF | 13 | TRBJ1-1 | . | TRBV27 | .
TGTGCCAGCAGTACTCCAGGGGGCAGGGAGACCCAGTACTTC | CASSTPGGRETQYF | 14 | TRBJ2-5 | . | TRBV5-4 | TRBD1
TGCGCCAGCAGCTCCGGGTTCACTTTTGAAGCTTTCTTT | CASSSGFTFEAFF | 13 | TRBJ1-1 | few | TRBV5-1 | .
TGCAGCGTCCTTAGGGGGTACCAAGAGACCCAGTACTTC | CSVLRGYQETQYF | 13 | TRBJ2-5 | . | TRBV29-1 | .
TGTGCCAGCAGCGTGGACAGGAGCTCTGGAAACACCATATATTTT | CASSVDRSSGNTIYF | 15 | TRBJ1-3 | . | TRBV11-2 | TRBD1
TGTGCCAGCTCACCAAGGGCAGGGGGCCCGAACACTGAAGCTTTCTTT | CASSPRAGGPNTEAFF | 16 | TRBJ1-1 | few | TRBV18 | TRBD1
TGTGCCAGCAGTCCAACGCCCGGGACTCCGTGGTCGAATACGCAGTATTTT | CASSPTPGTPWSNTQYF | 17 | TRBJ2-3 | many | TRBV12-3/TRBV12-4 | .
TGCAGTGCGCGGGACAGGAGCACAGATACGCAGTATTTT | CSARDRSTDTQYF | 13 | TRBJ2-3 | few | TRBV20-1 | TRBD1
TGTGCCAGCAGCTTAGCCCTTACGGGGGGCGGTGAAGCTTTCTTT | CASSLALTGGGEAFF | 15 | TRBJ1-1 | . | TRBV7-2 | .
TGCAGTGCCGGCTTGCTAGGTCTCCAAGAGACCCAGTACTTC | CSAGLLGLQETQYF | 14 | TRBJ2-5 | . | TRBV20-1 | .
TGTGCCACCAGCAGAGATATCGCAGGGGGGACCGGGGAGCTGTTTTTT | CATSRDIAGGTGELFF | 16 | TRBJ2-2 | many | TRBV15 | .
TGTGCCAGCAGCTTAGGAACAGGGAGGTCCTACGAGCAGTACTTC | CASSLGTGRSYEQYF | 15 | TRBJ2-7 | few | TRBV7-6 | .
TGCTGTGCTAGAGGCCTTAGGACTAGCGGGGGCTCCATGCAAGAGACCCAGTACTTC | CCARGLRTSGGSMQETQYF | 19 | TRBJ2-5 | few | TRBV20-1 | TRBD2